This T cell receptor (beta chain) was obtained from a study of CD8+CD57+ T cells in acquired aplastic anemia. Both TCR beta VDJ combination and CDR3 sequence profiling were carried out. Genomic DNA was the template for this profiling. A single record per CDR3 protein comes from TCRdb applying MiXCR to the reads. Here the sample spans approximately 220,000 distinct CDR3 sequences, around half being singletons. CDR3 length equals 14 residues. Germline V lookup: CDR1 SNHLY, CDR2 FYNNEI. The V end was cut by 7 bases, the J end by 4 bases, with 16 bases between. For sequencing, patients were chosen who had shown expansion of CD8+CD57+ cells by flow cytometry. Only a few counts were recorded for this clonotype.

The sample comprised sorted CD4+, CD8+, or CD8+CD57+ T cells (not recorded which) from PBMCs. The chain couples TRBV2 to TRBJ1-1; D is possibly TRBD1 (6 bases). The clonotype comes from a human donor with aplastic anemia. CDR3 nucleotide sequence: TGTGCCAGCAAAGGGGGGGCGTGGGTCACTGAAGCTTTCTTT. This codes for CASKGGAWVTEAFF.